This T cell receptor beta chain stems from a study of CD8+CD57+ T cells in acquired aplastic anemia. Germline V CDR1 and CDR2: SGHVS, FQNEAQ. V lost 3 bases, J lost 5 bases, and 10 bases lay in between. The CDR3 contains 13 residues. Study outcomes and limitations: Patient and control CD8+ Simpson's diversity was not significantly different. A set of around 30 CD8+ CDR3 sequences was shared between patients and controls, and these sequences appeared highly expressed in patients.

Remarks on this clonotype: What it binds is unknown.

TCR beta VDJ and CDR3 were profiled, and genomic DNA was the template. In TCRdb, the reads were re-called with MiXCR into one record per CDR3 protein. The sample yields some 98,000 distinct CDR3 sequences, roughly two thirds seen once. By flow cytometry, patients selected for sequencing had shown an expansion of CD8+CD57+ cells. Patients were treatment-naive when blood was sampled. The source of this sequence is a human donor with aplastic anemia. V usage is TRBV7-8 and J usage is TRBJ2-5, with D perhaps TRBD2 (6 bases). Sequencing used sorted CD4+, CD8+, or CD8+CD57+ T cells (not recorded which) from PBMCs. The CDR3 bases are TGTGCCAGCAGCTTGCGGCTAGCGGAGACCCAGTACTTC. Amino acid sequence: CASSLRLAETQYF.